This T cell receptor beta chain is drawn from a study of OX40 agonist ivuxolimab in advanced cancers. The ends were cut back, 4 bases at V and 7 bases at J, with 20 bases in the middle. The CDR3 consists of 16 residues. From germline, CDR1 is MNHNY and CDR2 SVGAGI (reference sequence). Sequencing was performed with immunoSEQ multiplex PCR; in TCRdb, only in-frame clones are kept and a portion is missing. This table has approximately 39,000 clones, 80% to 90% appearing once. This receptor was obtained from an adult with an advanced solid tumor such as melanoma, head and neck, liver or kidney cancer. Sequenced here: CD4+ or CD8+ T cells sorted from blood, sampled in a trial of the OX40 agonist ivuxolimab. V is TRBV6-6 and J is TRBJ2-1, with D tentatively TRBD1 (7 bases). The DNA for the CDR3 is TGTGCCAGCAGTTTGTTGGTTCGGCAGGGGGGTAATGAGCAGTTCTTC. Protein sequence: CASSLLVRQGGNEQFF.